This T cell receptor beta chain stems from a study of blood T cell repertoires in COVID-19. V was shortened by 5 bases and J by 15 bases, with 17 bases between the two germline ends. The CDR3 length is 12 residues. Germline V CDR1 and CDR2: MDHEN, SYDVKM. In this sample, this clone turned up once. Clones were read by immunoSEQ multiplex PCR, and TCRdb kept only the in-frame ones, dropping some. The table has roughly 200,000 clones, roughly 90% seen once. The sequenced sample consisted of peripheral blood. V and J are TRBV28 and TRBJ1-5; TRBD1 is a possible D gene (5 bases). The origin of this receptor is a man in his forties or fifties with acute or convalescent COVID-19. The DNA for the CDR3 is TGTGCCAGCAGTACTGACTCCGGGAGGGGGCATTTT. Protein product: CASSTDSGRGHF.